These 2 T cell receptor beta chains originate from one sample sequenced in a study of control samples from healthy donors and cancer patients. TCRdb's table, derived via immunoSEQ multiplex PCR, lists solely in-frame clones and lacks some. This sample has fewer than 200,000 clones, with 96% found just once. The specimen sequenced was blood. Receptor source: a woman aged 25 to 45 in good health.

V and J are TRBV5-5 and TRBJ2-2, with TRBD2 matching 8 bases. Losses at the gene ends were 2 bases for V and 0 bases for J; bases not matched to a gene: 6. Germline loops: CDR1 SGHKS, CDR2 YYEKEE (reference sequence). The CDR3 consists of 17 residues. The CDR3 region is CASSLLAGPPNTGELFF. CDR3 nucleotide sequence: TGTGCCAGCAGCTTATTAGCGGGGCCCCCGAACACCGGGGAGCTGTTTTTT.

Concerning this clone itself: The sample has other DNA sequences that encode this CDR3 too. V usage is TRBV6-5 and J usage is TRBJ1-1; D possibly corresponds to TRBD1 (5 bases). The germline CDR1 and CDR2 sequences are MNHEY and SVGAGI. CDR3 length equals 12 residues. The ends were cut back, 5 bases at V and 5 bases at J, with 9 bases in the middle. This chain's CDR3 is CASSQGGTEAFF. Here the CDR3 DNA reads TGTGCCAGCAGTCAGGGAGGTACTGAAGCTTTCTTT.